This T cell receptor beta chain was identified during a study of regulatory T cells in long-lasting Graves disease. This CDR3 comprises 15 residues. V was pared by 3 bases and J by 3 bases, with 11 bases between. The germline CDR1 and CDR2 sequences are SGHAT and FQDESV (reference sequence). Time point of the sample: persistent/refractory GD, antithyroid drugs over 5 years with positive TRAb. From PBMCs, RNA was extracted and then used to make the TCR library. Patients with Graves' disease were diagnosed by American Thyroid Association guidelines. Enrollment of patients was through an endocrinology department in Xi'an, China. In its sample, this clonotype was seen many times. CDR3 regions were amplified by Arm-PCR using iRepertoire HTBI primers to build TCR beta libraries. TCRdb ran MiXCR on the multiplex PCR reads and lists one entry per CDR3 protein. The sample records over 300,000 distinct CDR3 sequences, about 20% being singletons.

This sample comprised peripheral blood mononuclear cells (PBMCs), obtained when the disease was refractory, from a patient treated with antithyroid drugs. The chain links TRBV11-1 to TRBJ2-2; tentative D call: TRBD2 (6 bases). The source of this sequence is a female donor with Graves disease. CDR3 sequence: CASSFSRRDTGELFF. CDR3 in DNA: TGTGCCAGCAGCTTTTCTAGGAGGGACACCGGGGAGCTGTTTTTT.